A single T cell receptor (beta chain) is shown here with its context. Its specificity is unknown. These data come from a study of CD8 T cells in ankylosing spondylitis. The CDR3 runs 15 residues. With V trimmed by 1 base and J by 0 bases, 4 bases remained unmatched. Germline lookup yields CDR1 SGDLS and CDR2 YYNGEE. TCRdb independently ran MiXCR on the 5' RACE reads; one entry per CDR3 protein. The sample shows roughly 180,000 distinct CDR3 sequences, just over 9.5% of them seen only once. Whole-study results and caveats: Significant enrichment of disease-linked clones was reportedly seen in matched ankylosing spondylitis synovial fluid. Disease-linked clones displayed a CD8+ phenotype and appeared relatively rarely in peripheral blood. Made up of under ten highly homologous variants, a TCR beta motif appeared characteristic of ankylosing spondylitis blood.

The origin of this receptor is a female donor with ankylosing spondylitis or in good health (not recorded which). V gene TRBV9 combines with J gene TRBJ2-7; TRBD1 aligns across 7 bases. The sample taken for sequencing was blood, either unsorted or a sorted T cell fraction (not recorded which). CDR3 nucleotide sequence: TGTGCCAGCAGCGTAACCCCAGGGGGCTCCTACGAGCAGTACTTC. It codes for CASSVTPGGSYEQYF.